Below are 5 T cell receptor beta chains sequenced from a single sample in a study of T cells after yellow fever vaccination. TCRdb reprocessed the 5' RACE reads via MiXCR and lists one record per CDR3 protein. The table includes about 300,000 distinct CDR3 sequences, around 6.8% detected once. The sample here was PBMCs, taken approximately 40 days after the first yellow fever vaccination. All receptors derive from a man in his late teens or twenties who received the YFV17D yellow fever vaccine.

The CDR3 sequence is CASSHRGPTYEQYF. The CDR3 nucleotides are TGTGCCAGCAGCCATCGGGGACCTACCTACGAGCAGTACTTC. The chain joins TRBV16 to TRBJ2-7; TRBD1 or TRBD2 may be the D gene (5 bases each). CDR3 length equals 14 residues. Germline V gives CDR1 KGHSY, CDR2 FQNENV. With 3 bases removed from V and 2 bases from J, the gap between germline ends came to 11 bases.

This clonotype was counted a few times. The genes are TRBV5-1 and TRBJ2-1; D may correspond to TRBD1 or TRBD2 (5 bases each). Per the germline V gene, CDR1 is SGHRS and CDR2 is YFSETQ. This CDR3 region has 14 residues. Trimming stripped 0 bases from V and 10 bases from J, with 14 bases between. DNA for the CDR3: TGCGCCAGCAGCTTGGTTGGCTATCGGGGCGAGCAGTTCTTC. This codes for CASSLVGYRGEQFF.

The gene calls are TRBV4-3 and TRBJ2-3; no definite D call. Germline V gives CDR1 LGHNA, CDR2 YSLEER. Trimming stripped 1 base from V and 2 bases from J, with 7 bases between. There are 14 residues in the CDR3. CDR3 DNA: TGCGCCAGCAGCCAAGGAGGTTACACAGATACGCAGTATTTT. Translated, it gives CASSQGGYTDTQYF.

This chain links TRBV7-3 with TRBJ2-2; D is undetermined. Germline V gene lookup returns CDR1 SGHTA and CDR2 FQGTGA. This CDR3 is 15 amino acids long. Between the trimmed V and J ends, which lost 3 bases and 2 bases, there was a span of 10 bases. CDR3 nucleotide sequence: TGTGCCAGCAGCTTGACCCCCGGAAACACCGGGGAGCTGTTTTTT. Translating gives CASSLTPGNTGELFF.

This clonotype showed up many times. This chain joins TRBV4-1 and TRBJ1-4; D is unclear. The CDR3 has 15 residues. The germline V and J ends were trimmed by 4 bases and 6 bases, with 15 bases remaining between them. In germline, CDR1 is MGHRA, CDR2 YSYEKL. CDR3 sequence (DNA): TGCGCCAGCAGCCCCCGAACTCCGGGGTATGAAAAACTGTTTTTT. It yields the protein CASSPRTPGYEKLFF.